Reported below is one TCR beta chain. The antigen is not known. The sample is drawn from a study of T cell clonotyping in hematopoietic cell transplantation. Blood collection times were about day -28 and days 30, 100, 180 posttransplant. The data were produced by immunoSEQ multiplex PCR, yet TCRdb's version contains in-frame clones alone and is incomplete. This table holds 4,700 or so clones, about 85% found once. Broader study findings: At the given depth, recipient repertoires were over 95% de novo clonotypes. After transplant, recipient diversity fell while pathologically expanded clonotypes grew through day 180.

The starting material was peripheral blood mononuclear cells, obtained 180 days after allogeneic stem cell transplant. This TCR came from a male patient between 55 and 70 years old who had an allogeneic stem cell transplant from an unrelated donor, so T cells may come from the graft donor. Some clones in this sample may be carry-over from other donors' samples.

CDR3 in amino acids: CASSSTQGAPPYEQYF. The CDR3 DNA reads TGTGCCAGCAGTTCAACTCAGGGGGCTCCCCCCTACGAGCAGTACTTC. The chain joins TRBV21-1 to TRBJ2-7; TRBD1, the table's D call, was not compared with the DNA. TRBV21-1 is annotated as a pseudogene. The CDR3 totals 16 residues.